What follows are 14 T cell receptor beta chains derived from one specimen sequenced in a study of blood T cell repertoires in COVID-19. Measured with immunoSEQ multiplex PCR; TCRdb has only the in-frame clones, and not every one. The data hold approximately 250,000 clones, with about 89% observed a single time. The sequencing input was peripheral blood. These receptors were collected from an older woman who had recovered from COVID-19.

This chain joins TRBV7-2 and TRBJ2-7; D is undetermined. Per the germline V gene, CDR1 is SGHTA and CDR2 is FQGNSA. V was pared by 1 base and J by 2 bases, with 18 bases between. The CDR3 covers 17 residues. The CDR3 loop is CASSLVFVPLIPYEQYF. CDR3 in DNA: TGTGCCAGCAGCTTAGTCTTCGTACCGCTAATCCCCTACGAGCAGTACTTC.

The chain joins TRBV7-8 to TRBJ1-5; TRBD1 agrees at 7 bases. Germline trimming cut 5 bases from V and 11 bases from J; bases unmatched to any gene: 12. Germline CDR1 SGHVS, CDR2 FQNEAQ. This CDR3 spans 14 amino acids. In DNA form, the CDR3 reads TGTGCCAGCAGCGTGACAGGGAACGAAGGGGCCCAGCATTTT. Encoded protein: CASSVTGNEGAQHF.

The sample holds one count of this clone. The genes are TRBV7-2 and TRBJ2-7; 8 bases match TRBD2. Germline V gene sequence: CDR1 SGHTA, CDR2 FQGNSA. The junction had 8 bases not matched to a gene; V was cut back by 5 bases and J by 2 bases. The CDR3 spans 15 residues. The CDR3 protein is CASSPQAGAPYEQYF. In nucleotides, the CDR3 is TGTGCCAGCAGCCCGCAAGCGGGGGCCCCCTACGAGCAGTACTTC.

V usage is TRBV13 and J usage is TRBJ2-4, with 7 nucleotides matching TRBD1. The CDR3 has 15 amino acids. The germline V gene encodes CDR1 PRHDT and CDR2 FYEKMQ (reference sequence). The J segment lost 7 bases and the V segment lost 4 bases, leaving 10 bases of the junction unmatched. CDR3: CASSSATGTANIQYF. For the CDR3, the DNA is TGTGCCAGCAGCTCGGCGACCGGGACAGCGAACATTCAGTACTTC.

The chain couples TRBV6-2 or TRBV6-3 to TRBJ2-3; possibly TRBD1 for D (5 bases). Germline V gene sequence: CDR1 MNHEY, CDR2 SVGEGT. CDR3 length: 16 amino acids. V lost 0 bases to trimming and J lost 2 bases, with 12 bases between them. In DNA, the CDR3 is TGTGCCAGCAGTTACTCCCGGGCAGGGAACACAGATACGCAGTATTTT. Amino acid sequence: CASSYSRAGNTDTQYF.

About this clone itself: The same CDR3 is also encoded by other DNA sequences in this sample. The rearrangement uses TRBV18 and TRBJ1-1; D remains ambiguous. The germline V gene encodes CDR1 KGHSH and CDR2 LQKENI. V was pared by 3 bases and J by 0 bases, with 5 bases between. CDR3 length: 13 amino acids. CDR3 protein: CASSPSVNTEAFF. CDR3 nucleotides: TGTGCCAGCTCACCGTCCGTGAACACTGAAGCTTTCTTT.

The rearrangement links TRBV3-1 (or the pseudogene TRBV3-2) to TRBJ1-6, with D hard to call. The CDR3 is made up of 15 amino acids. The V end lost 1 base, the J end lost 8 bases, and 12 bases lay between the germline ends. Germline CDR1 LGHDT, CDR2 YNNKEL (reference sequence). The CDR3 DNA reads as TGTGCCAGCAGCCAAGTTTGGCGGAGAGATTCACCCCTCCACTTT. Amino acids: CASSQVWRRDSPLHF.

The chain joins TRBV7-9 to TRBJ2-2; D is uncertain. Germline CDR1 SEHNR, CDR2 FQNEAQ (reference sequence). The length of the CDR3 is 16 residues. V gave up 4 bases and J gave up 3 bases, with 15 bases separating them. This CDR3 reads CASSSFTVPYTGELFF. In nucleotides, the CDR3 is TGTGCCAGCAGCTCTTTTACGGTTCCTTACACCGGGGAGCTGTTTTTT.

The J gene is TRBJ2-7, the V gene TRBV20-1; D unclear. The CDR3 covers 10 residues. CDR1 and CDR2 (germline): DFQATT, SNEGSKA (reference sequence). Deletions cut 5 bases from V and 7 bases from J, with 9 bases between. As DNA, the CDR3 is TGCAGTGCTGCCCCACAGGAGCAGTACTTC. This encodes CSAAPQEQYF.

V is TRBV2 and J is TRBJ2-3; perhaps TRBD2 as D (7 bases). V was clipped by 4 bases and J by 1 base, with 12 bases between them. CDR3 size: 15 residues. Germline loops: CDR1 SNHLY, CDR2 FYNNEI. CDR3 DNA sequence: TGTGCCAGCAGTGTCGGGGGGCGCGGCACAGATACGCAGTATTTT. Its protein is CASSVGGRGTDTQYF.

This rearrangement joins TRBV29-1 to TRBJ2-5, with D possibly being TRBD1 (6 bases). The CDR3 spans 13 residues. CDR1 is SQVTM, CDR2 ANQGSEA, per germline. Deletions cut 8 bases from V and 5 bases from J, with 18 bases between. The CDR3 loop is CSHGAGASETQYF. In nucleotides, the CDR3 is TGCAGCCATGGGGCAGGGGCATCGGAGACCCAGTACTTC.

V usage is TRBV28 and J usage is TRBJ2-7, with D hard to call. With 4 bases removed from V and 10 bases from J, the gap between germline ends came to 14 bases. Per germline, CDR1 MDHEN and CDR2 SYDVKM. The CDR3 runs 12 residues. The CDR3 protein is CASSSNLRPQYF. The CDR3 nucleotides read TGTGCCAGCAGTTCCAACCTGCGCCCCCAGTACTTC.

The J gene is TRBJ1-2, the V gene TRBV6-5; the match to TRBD1 covers 12 bases. The trim removed 4 bases at V and 7 bases at J, leaving 7 bases unmatched. CDR3 length: 15 residues. The V gene's germline CDR1 is MNHEY and CDR2 SVGAGI. CDR3 region: CASSSPGQGALGYTF. DNA for the CDR3: TGTGCCAGCAGTTCGCCGGGACAGGGGGCGCTTGGCTACACCTTC.

This rearrangement joins TRBV25-1 to TRBJ2-3; the D gene could be TRBD1 or TRBD2 (5 bases each). Trimming pared 6 bases from V and 0 bases from J, leaving 19 bases between. Germline V gene lookup returns CDR1 MGHDK and CDR2 SYGVNS. The CDR3 runs 17 residues. The CDR3 loop reads CASREAALRQSTDTQYF. As DNA, the CDR3 is TGTGCCAGCAGGGAAGCGGCGTTAAGACAGAGCACAGATACGCAGTATTTT.